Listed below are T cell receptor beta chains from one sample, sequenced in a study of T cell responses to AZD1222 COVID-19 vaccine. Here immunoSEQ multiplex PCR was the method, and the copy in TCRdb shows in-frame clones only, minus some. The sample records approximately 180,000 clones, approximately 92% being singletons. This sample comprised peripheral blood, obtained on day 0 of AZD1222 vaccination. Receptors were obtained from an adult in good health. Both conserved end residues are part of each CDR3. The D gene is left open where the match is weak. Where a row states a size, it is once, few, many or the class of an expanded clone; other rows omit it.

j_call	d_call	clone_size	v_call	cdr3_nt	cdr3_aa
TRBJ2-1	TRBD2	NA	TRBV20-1	TGCAGTGCTAGTAGGACTAGCGGGAGTATCACCTACAATGAGCAGTTCTTC	CSASRTSGSITYNEQFF
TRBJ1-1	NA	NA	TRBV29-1	TGCAGCGTGGGAGGGTTGAACACTGAAGCTTTCTTT	CSVGGLNTEAFF
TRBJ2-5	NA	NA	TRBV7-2	TGTGCCAGCAGCTTCGGACAGCAAGAGACCCAGTACTTC	CASSFGQQETQYF
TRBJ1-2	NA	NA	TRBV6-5	TGTGCCAGCAGTCCGGTAAACAGGGCCAACTATGGCTACACCTTC	CASSPVNRANYGYTF
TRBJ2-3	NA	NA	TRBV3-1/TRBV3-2	TGTGCCAGCAGCCAGATGGGGGATACGCAGTATTTT	CASSQMGDTQYF
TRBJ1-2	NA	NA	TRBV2	TGTGCCAGCAGTGTTCCCGTCAACCTCTATGGCTACACCTTC	CASSVPVNLYGYTF
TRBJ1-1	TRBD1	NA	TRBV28	TGTGCCAGCAGTCAACCGGGACAGGGGTACACTGAAGCTTTCTTT	CASSQPGQGYTEAFF
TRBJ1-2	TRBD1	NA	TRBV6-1	TGTGCCAGCAGTGAGGTGGGACAGGTTGATGGCTACACCTTC	CASSEVGQVDGYTF
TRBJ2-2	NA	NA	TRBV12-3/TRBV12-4	TGTGCCAGCAGTATCACCGGGGAGCTGTTTTTT	CASSITGELFF
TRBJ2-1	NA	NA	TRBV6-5	TGTGCCAGCAGTTATAGCGGTTCCTACAATGAGCAGTTCTTC	CASSYSGSYNEQFF
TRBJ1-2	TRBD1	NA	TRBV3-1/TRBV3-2	TGTGCCAGCAGCCCTACCTCCGGGACAGGGGGCCGCGGCTACACCTTC	CASSPTSGTGGRGYTF
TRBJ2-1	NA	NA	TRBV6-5	TGTGCCAGCAGTTACTCTATAAGGGGAGAGCAGTTCTTC	CASSYSIRGEQFF
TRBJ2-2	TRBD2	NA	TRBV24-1	TGTGCCACCAGCTCCGGGGGGACCGGGGAGCTGTTTTTT	CATSSGGTGELFF
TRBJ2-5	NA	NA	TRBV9	TGTGCCAGCAGCGTAGGGGGGGTAGGGACCCAGTACTTC	CASSVGGVGTQYF
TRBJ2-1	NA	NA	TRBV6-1	TGTGCCAGCAGTGAAAGCCAGGGGCCGTATAGTGAGCAGTTCTTC	CASSESQGPYSEQFF
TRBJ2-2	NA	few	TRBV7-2	TGTGCCAGCCGGCCGACGGGAGAGGTGAACACCGGGGAGCTGTTTTTT	CASRPTGEVNTGELFF
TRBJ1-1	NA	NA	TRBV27	TGTGCCAGCAGTACCCGGGGAGGGGGAGTCACTGAAGCTTTCTTT	CASSTRGGGVTEAFF
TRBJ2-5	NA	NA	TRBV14	TGTGCCAGCAGCCGCCGGGCCGCCCTATGGGAGACCCAGTACTTC	CASSRRAALWETQYF
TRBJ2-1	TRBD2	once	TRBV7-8	TGTGCCAGCAGCTTCGGGGGGGACAACCCTCAGCAGTTCTTC	CASSFGGDNPQQFF
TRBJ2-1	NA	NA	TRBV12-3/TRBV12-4	TGTGCCAGCAGTTTCGGAGCTGGCAATGAGCAGTTCTTC	CASSFGAGNEQFF
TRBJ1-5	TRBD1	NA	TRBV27	TGTGCCAGCAGTCTTAGGGGGCTCAATCAGCCCCAGCATTTT	CASSLRGLNQPQHF
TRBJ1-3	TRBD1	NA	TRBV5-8	TGTGCCAGCAGCCCTACAAGTACAGGGGCTGGAAACACCATATATTTT	CASSPTSTGAGNTIYF
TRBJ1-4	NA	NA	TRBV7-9	TGTGCCAGCAGCGCTCCCATGAGGGGTCCTAATGAAAAACTGTTTTTT	CASSAPMRGPNEKLFF
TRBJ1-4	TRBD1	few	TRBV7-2	TGTGCCAGCAGCCTCCGACAGGGGAGGGCTAATGAAAAACTGTTTTTT	CASSLRQGRANEKLFF
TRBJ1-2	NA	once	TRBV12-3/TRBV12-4	TGTGCCAGCAGTTTTCTTGCGTACTATGGCTACACCTTC	CASSFLAYYGYTF
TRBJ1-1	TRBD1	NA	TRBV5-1	TGCGCCAGCAGCTTAACCGGGACAGGGAGCACTGAAGCTTTCTTT	CASSLTGTGSTEAFF
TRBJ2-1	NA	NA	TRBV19	TGTGCCAGTCTATCCCTAGGGGAGAATGAGCAGTTCTTC	CASLSLGENEQFF
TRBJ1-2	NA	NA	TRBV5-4	TGTGCCAGCACCTTACAGGGTGGCCTTAACTATGGCTACACCTTC	CASTLQGGLNYGYTF
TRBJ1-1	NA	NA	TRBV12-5	TGTGCTAGTGGCTTTACCTTGAGGGAGGGGCAGTTGAACACTGAAGCTTTCTTT	CASGFTLREGQLNTEAFF
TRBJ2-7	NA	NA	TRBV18	TGTGCCAGCTCACCGCAGACTTCCTACGAGCAGTACTTC	CASSPQTSYEQYF
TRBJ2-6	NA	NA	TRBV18	TGTGCCAGCTCACCCTACCAGCCCGGTCCAGCTGGGGCCAACGTCCTGACTTTC	CASSPYQPGPAGANVLTF
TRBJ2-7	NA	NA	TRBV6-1	TGTGCCAGCAGTGAATTGGGGGAGCAGTACTTC	CASSELGEQYF
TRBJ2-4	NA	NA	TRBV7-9	TGTGCCAGCCTAGGTCCAGGAGGCATTCAGTACTTC	CASLGPGGIQYF
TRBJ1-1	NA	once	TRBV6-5	TGTGCCAGCAGTTTTCAAAGCAGGACTGAAGCTTTCTTT	CASSFQSRTEAFF
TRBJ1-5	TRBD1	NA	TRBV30	TGTGCCTGGGCCGGGACAGATGTTCAGCCCCAGCATTTT	CAWAGTDVQPQHF
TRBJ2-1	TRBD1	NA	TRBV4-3	TGCGCCAGCAGCCCCCTACAGGGGGCCCATGAGCAGTTCTTC	CASSPLQGAHEQFF
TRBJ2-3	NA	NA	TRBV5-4	TGTGCCAGCAGCCCCCAGGGGGGTCTCCGTACAGATACGCAGTATTTT	CASSPQGGLRTDTQYF
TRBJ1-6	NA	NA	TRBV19	TGTGCCAGTAGTATCGGGCTGAGGTCCTATAATTCACCCCTCCACTTT	CASSIGLRSYNSPLHF
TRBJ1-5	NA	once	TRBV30	TGTGCCTGGACCCCAGGCGGCAATCAGCCCCAGCATTTT	CAWTPGGNQPQHF
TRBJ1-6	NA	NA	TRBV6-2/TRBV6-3	TGTGCCAGCAGTTACTACCAGGTTCTTTCACCCCTCCACTTT	CASSYYQVLSPLHF
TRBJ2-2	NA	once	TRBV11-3	TGTGCCAGCAGCCCGGGGACATTCGGGGAGCTGTTTTTT	CASSPGTFGELFF
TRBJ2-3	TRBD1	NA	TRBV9	TGTGCCAGCAGCCTAAGGACAGGGGATCTCACAGATACGCAGTATTTT	CASSLRTGDLTDTQYF
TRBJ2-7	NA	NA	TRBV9	TGTGCCAGCAGCGTAGAGTCGGTTCCCTACGAGCAGTACTTC	CASSVESVPYEQYF
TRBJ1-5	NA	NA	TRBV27	TGTGCCAGCAGTCCCCCAGGACAGCCCCAGCATTTT	CASSPPGQPQHF
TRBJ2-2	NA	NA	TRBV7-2	TGTGCCAGCAGCCCCGACTGGGGGGGGGCTTTGAACACCGGGGAGCTGTTTTTT	CASSPDWGGALNTGELFF